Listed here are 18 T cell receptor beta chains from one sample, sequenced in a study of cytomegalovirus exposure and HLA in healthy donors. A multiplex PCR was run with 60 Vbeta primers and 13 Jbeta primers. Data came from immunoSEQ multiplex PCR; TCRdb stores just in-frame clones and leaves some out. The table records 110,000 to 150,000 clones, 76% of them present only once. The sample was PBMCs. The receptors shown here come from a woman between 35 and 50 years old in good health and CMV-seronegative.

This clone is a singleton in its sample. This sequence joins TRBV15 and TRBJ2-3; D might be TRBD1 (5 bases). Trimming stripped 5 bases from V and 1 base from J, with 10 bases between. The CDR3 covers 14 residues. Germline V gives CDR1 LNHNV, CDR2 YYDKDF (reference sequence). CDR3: CATSVDSGTDTQYF. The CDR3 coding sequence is TGTGCCACCAGCGTAGACAGCGGCACAGATACGCAGTATTTT.

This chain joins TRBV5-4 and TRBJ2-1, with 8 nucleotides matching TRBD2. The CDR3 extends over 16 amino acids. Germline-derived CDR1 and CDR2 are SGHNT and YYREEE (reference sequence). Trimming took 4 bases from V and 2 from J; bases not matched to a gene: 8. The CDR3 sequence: CASSIDGLATYNEQFF. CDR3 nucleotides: TGTGCCAGCAGCATAGACGGACTAGCTACCTACAATGAGCAGTTCTTC.

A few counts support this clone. As DNA, the CDR3 is TGTGCCAGCAGACAGGACGGCGATTATGGCTACACCTTC. Protein: CASRQDGDYGYTF. The J gene is TRBJ1-2, the V gene TRBV6-5, with D possibly matching TRBD1 (5 bases). The germline gives CDR1 MNHEY, CDR2 SVGAGI. This CDR3 has 13 residues. V was cut by 6 bases and J by 5 bases, with 13 bases left in between.

In nucleotides, the CDR3 is TGTGCCAGCAGCCAAGAAACAAGCGGTTCCTACAATGAGCAGTTCTTC. As protein: CASSQETSGSYNEQFF. The J gene is TRBJ2-1, the V gene TRBV4-2; tentative D call: TRBD2 (5 bases). V was cut by 0 bases and J by 1 base, with 10 bases left in between. The V gene's germline CDR1 is LGHNA and CDR2 YNFKEQ. The CDR3 spans 16 residues.

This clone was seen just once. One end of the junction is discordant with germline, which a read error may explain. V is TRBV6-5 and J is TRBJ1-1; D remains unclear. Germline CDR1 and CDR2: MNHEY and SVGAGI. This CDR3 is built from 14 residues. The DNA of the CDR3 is TGTGCCAGCAGTTATGGTCAGCGGGGAACTGAAGCTTCCTTT. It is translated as CASSYGQRGTEASF.

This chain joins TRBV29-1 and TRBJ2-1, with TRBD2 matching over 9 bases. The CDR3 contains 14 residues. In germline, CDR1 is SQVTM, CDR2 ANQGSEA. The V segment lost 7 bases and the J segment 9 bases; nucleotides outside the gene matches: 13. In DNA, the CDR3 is TGCAGCGGCGGTAGCGGGAGCGGAGTTTCTGAGCAGTTCTTC. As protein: CSGGSGSGVSEQFF.

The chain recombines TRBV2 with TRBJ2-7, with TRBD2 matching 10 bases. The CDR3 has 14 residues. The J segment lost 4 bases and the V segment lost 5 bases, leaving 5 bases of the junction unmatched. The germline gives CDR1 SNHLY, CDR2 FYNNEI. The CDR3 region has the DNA TGTGCCAGCAGTTCCGGGACTAGCGTATACGAGCAGTACTTC. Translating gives CASSSGTSVYEQYF.

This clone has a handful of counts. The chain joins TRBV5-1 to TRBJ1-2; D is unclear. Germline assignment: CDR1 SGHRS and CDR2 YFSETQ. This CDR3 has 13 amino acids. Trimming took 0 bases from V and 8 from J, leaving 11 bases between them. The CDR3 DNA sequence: TGCGCCAGCAGCTTGGGGTCAGAAAAGGGCTACACCTTC. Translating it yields CASSLGSEKGYTF.

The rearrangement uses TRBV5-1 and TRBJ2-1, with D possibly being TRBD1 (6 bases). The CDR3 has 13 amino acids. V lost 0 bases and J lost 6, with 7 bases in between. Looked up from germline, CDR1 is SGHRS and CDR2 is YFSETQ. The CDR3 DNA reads TGCGCCAGCAGCTTGGGCAGGGGCAATGAGCAGTTCTTC. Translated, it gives CASSLGRGNEQFF.

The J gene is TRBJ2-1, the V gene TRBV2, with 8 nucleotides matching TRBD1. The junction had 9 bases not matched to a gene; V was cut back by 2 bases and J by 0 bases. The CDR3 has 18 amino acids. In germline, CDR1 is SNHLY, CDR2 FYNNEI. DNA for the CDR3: TGTGCCAGCAGTGAAATATTTGGGACAGGCAGCTCCTACAATGAGCAGTTCTTC. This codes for CASSEIFGTGSSYNEQFF.

CDR3 sequence reads: CASRQTGAYSGNTIYF. The CDR3 DNA reads as TGTGCCAGCAGACAGACAGGAGCCTACTCTGGAAACACCATATATTTT. This chain connects TRBV7-6 to TRBJ1-3; D is perhaps TRBD1 (6 bases). Germline values: CDR1 SGHVS, CDR2 FNYEAQ. With 6 bases removed from V and 0 bases from J, the gap between germline ends came to 15 bases. This CDR3 is 16 amino acids long.

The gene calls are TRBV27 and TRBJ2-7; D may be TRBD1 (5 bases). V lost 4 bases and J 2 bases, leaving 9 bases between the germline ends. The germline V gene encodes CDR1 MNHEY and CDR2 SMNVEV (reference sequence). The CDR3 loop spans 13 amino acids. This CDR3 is CASSYTGAYEQYF. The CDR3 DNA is TGTGCCAGCAGTTACACAGGTGCCTACGAGCAGTACTTC.

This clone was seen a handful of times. The CDR3 region has the DNA TGTGCCAGCAGCGCCGACAGAGATCAGCCCCAGCATTTT. Its protein product is CASSADRDQPQHF. The rearrangement joins TRBV6-1 to TRBJ1-5, with TRBD1 as a possible D gene (5 bases). Germline CDR1 and CDR2: MNHNS and SASEGT. The V and J ends lost 6 bases and 5 bases respectively, with 11 bases between them. CDR3 size: 13 residues.

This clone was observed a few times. The CDR3: CSVNQGIYYGYTF. Here the CDR3 DNA reads TGCAGCGTAAACCAGGGGATTTACTATGGCTACACCTTC. V and J are TRBV29-1 and TRBJ1-2, with D possibly TRBD1 on 6 matching bases. Trimming took off 6 bases at V and 3 bases at J, with 14 bases between the two ends. The CDR3 runs to 13 residues. Germline V gene sequence: CDR1 SQVTM, CDR2 ANQGSEA.

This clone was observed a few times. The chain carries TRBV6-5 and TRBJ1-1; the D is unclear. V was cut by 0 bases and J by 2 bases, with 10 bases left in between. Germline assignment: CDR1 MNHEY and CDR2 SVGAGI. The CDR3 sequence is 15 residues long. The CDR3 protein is CASSYSTSRNTEAFF. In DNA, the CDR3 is TGTGCCAGCAGTTACTCGACTTCGAGAAACACTGAAGCTTTCTTT.

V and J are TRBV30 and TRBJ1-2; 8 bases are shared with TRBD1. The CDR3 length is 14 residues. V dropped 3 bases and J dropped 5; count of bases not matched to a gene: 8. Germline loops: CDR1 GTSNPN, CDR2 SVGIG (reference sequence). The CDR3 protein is CAWSPGQGRYGYTF. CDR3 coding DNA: TGTGCCTGGAGCCCAGGACAGGGAAGATATGGCTACACCTTC.

The CDR3 region is CATSRAGVRETQYF. CDR3 DNA sequence: TGTGCCACCAGCAGAGCAGGGGTGCGAGAGACCCAGTACTTC. This chain joins TRBV15 and TRBJ2-5, with D maybe TRBD1 (6 bases). Trimming cost V 1 base and J 4 bases, with 10 bases left between them. The CDR3 totals 14 residues. Germline V gene lookup returns CDR1 LNHNV and CDR2 YYDKDF (reference sequence).

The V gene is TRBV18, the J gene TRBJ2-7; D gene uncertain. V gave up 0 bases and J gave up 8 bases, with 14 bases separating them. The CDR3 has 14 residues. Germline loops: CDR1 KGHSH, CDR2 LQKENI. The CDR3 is CASSPPLQTTQQYF. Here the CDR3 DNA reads TGTGCCAGCTCACCACCTCTTCAGACGACACAGCAGTACTTC. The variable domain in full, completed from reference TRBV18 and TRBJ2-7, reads NAGVMQNPRHLVRRRGQEARLRCSPMKGHSHVYWYRQLPEEGLKFMVYLQKENIIDESGMPKERFSAEFPKEGPSILRIQQVVRGDSAAYFCASSPPLQTTQQYFGPGTRLTVT.